This TCR beta chain comes out of a study of radiotherapy plus CTLA-4 blockade in lung cancer. The study, taken as a whole, reports: Once radiotherapy plus ipilimumab had been given, TCR clones derived from tumor expanded in blood.

Germline V gene data show CDR1 as SGHVS and CDR2 as FNYEAQ. V lost 5 bases and J 1 base, leaving 12 bases between the germline ends. The CDR3 runs to 15 residues. Clones were read by immunoSEQ multiplex PCR, and TCRdb kept only the in-frame ones, dropping some. The data show nearly 95,000 clones, about four fifths seen once. In the case of this clone: What it recognizes is unknown.

V usage is TRBV7-6 and J usage is TRBJ2-1; D assignment may be TRBD1 or TRBD2 (5 bases each). This clonotype was sampled from a human donor with non-small cell lung cancer that progressed on radiotherapy plus ipilimumab. The sample consisted of peripheral blood, taken from a patient treated with radiotherapy plus ipilimumab. DNA for the CDR3: TGTGCCAGCAGCCCGGGGACGAATTCCTACAATGAGCAGTTCTTC. It is translated as CASSPGTNSYNEQFF.